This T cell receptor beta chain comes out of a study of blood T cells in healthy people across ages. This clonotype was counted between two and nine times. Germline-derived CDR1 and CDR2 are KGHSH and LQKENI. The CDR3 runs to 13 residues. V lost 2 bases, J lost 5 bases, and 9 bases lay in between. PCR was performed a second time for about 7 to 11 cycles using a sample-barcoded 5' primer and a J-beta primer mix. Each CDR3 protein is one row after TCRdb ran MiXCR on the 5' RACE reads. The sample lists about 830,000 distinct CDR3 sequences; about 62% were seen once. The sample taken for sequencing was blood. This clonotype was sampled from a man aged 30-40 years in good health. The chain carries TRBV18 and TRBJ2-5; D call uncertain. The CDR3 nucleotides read TGTGCCAGCTCACCAGACACCCGTGAGACCCAGTACTTC. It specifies CASSPDTRETQYF.